This passage covers 10 T cell receptor beta chains from one sample sequenced in a study of T cells after posttransplantation cyclophosphamide. Libraries were prepared by immunoSEQ multiplex PCR; TCRdb keeps only in-frame clonotypes and omits some of them. The sample offers 12,000 or so clones and no singletons, the top ten holding about 27%. Cyclophosphamide on days +3 and +4 followed busulfan-fludarabine conditioning and a marrow graft. Material: PBMCs, obtained after allogeneic stem cell transplant with posttransplant cyclophosphamide. The source is a female patient aged 40-50 years who received an allogeneic stem cell transplant from a related donor, was CMV-positive, and had acute GVHD only. These T cells may partly come from the graft donor.

This clone was recorded many times. The rearrangement links TRBV28 to TRBJ2-7, with 7 bases fitting TRBD1. CDR1 is MDHEN, CDR2 SYDVKM, per germline. This CDR3 has 12 residues. In nucleotides, the CDR3 is TGTGCAGCGTGGGACAGTTTGGGGGAGCAGTACTTC. Residues: CAAWDSLGEQYF. Full variable domain (missing parts from reference TRBV28 and TRBJ2-7): DVKVTQSSRYLVKRTGEKVFLECVQDMDHENMFWYRQDPGLGLRLIYFSYDVKMKEKGDIPEGYSVSREKKERFSLILESASTNQTSMYLCAAWDSLGEQYFGPGTRLTVT.

This clone was seen repeatedly, ten times or more. The chain joins TRBV5-4 to TRBJ2-3, with 7 bases matching TRBD2. Germline values: CDR1 SGHNT, CDR2 YYREEE (reference sequence). The CDR3 consists of 16 residues. Losses at the gene ends were 0 bases for V and 6 bases for J; bases not matched to a gene: 10. CDR3 in amino acids: CASSLDGTTGSDTQYF. For the CDR3, the DNA is TGTGCCAGCAGCTTGGACGGGACTACTGGTTCCGATACGCAGTATTTT.

This clone was found many times. The V gene is TRBV6-6, the J gene TRBJ2-2; D not resolved. Per germline, CDR1 MNHNY and CDR2 SVGAGI (reference sequence). V lost 2 bases and J 9 bases, leaving 10 bases between the germline ends. The CDR3 contains 13 residues. CDR3 in DNA: TGTGCCAGCAGTTACGGGTTCAGGAGGGAGCTGTTTTTT. Its translation is CASSYGFRRELFF.

Many counts were recorded for this clone. This sequence joins TRBV2 and TRBJ1-2; D unresolved. The V end lost 5 bases, the J end lost 2 bases, and 12 bases lay between the germline ends. CDR3 size: 14 residues. Germline CDR1 is SNHLY and CDR2 is FYNNEI. The CDR3 loop reads CASSRTRENYGYTF. The CDR3 DNA reads TGTGCCAGCAGTAGGACCCGGGAAAACTATGGCTACACCTTC.

This clone was picked up many times. The V gene is TRBV5-3, the J gene TRBJ2-3; a weak D match, TRBD1 (6 bases). TRBV5-3 is marked as an open reading frame, function uncertain. Trimming pared 0 bases from V and 0 bases from J, leaving 17 bases between. This CDR3 contains 18 residues. This CDR3 reads CARSLARGTKDSTDTQYF. Written as DNA, the CDR3 is TGTGCCAGAAGCTTGGCTAGGGGGACAAAAGATAGCACAGATACGCAGTATTTT.

This clone appeared many times. The CDR3 DNA is TGTGCCAGCAGCCCTACGACAGCGGGGGCCACAGATACGCAGTATTTT. Residues: CASSPTTAGATDTQYF. V is TRBV4-2 and J is TRBJ2-3; TRBD2 matches 8 bases. V lost 4 bases, J lost 2 bases, and 8 bases stayed unmatched. The CDR3 runs to 16 residues. The germline V gene has CDR1 LGHNA and CDR2 YNFKEQ.

This chain uses TRBV25-1 with TRBJ2-1, with D tentatively TRBD1 (5 bases). This CDR3 contains 12 residues. Germline CDR1 MGHDK, CDR2 SYGVNS. V shed 3 bases and J shed 10 bases, with 10 bases lying between them. Here the CDR3 DNA reads TGTGCCAGCAGTGACAGGGTTTGGGAGCAGTTCTTC. Translation gives CASSDRVWEQFF.

This clone was found many times. V is TRBV7-2 and J is TRBJ1-5, with D possibly TRBD1 on 6 matching bases. V gave up 2 bases and J gave up 6 bases, with 8 bases separating them. Germline CDR1 SGHTA, CDR2 FQGNSA. The CDR3 length is 13 residues. CDR3: CASSLRGTQPQHF. CDR3 DNA sequence: TGTGCCAGCAGCTTAAGGGGGACTCAGCCCCAGCATTTT. Looking up the rest from reference TRBV7-2 and TRBJ1-5 gives the full variable domain: GAGVSQSPSNKVTEKGKDVELRCDPISGHTALYWYRQSLGQGLEFLIYFQGNSAPDKSGLPSDRFSAERTGGSVSTLTIQRTQQEDSAVYLCASSLRGTQPQHFGDGTRLSIL.

This clone was picked up many times. The chain joins TRBV30 to TRBJ1-5, with D tentatively TRBD1 (6 bases). CDR1 is GTSNPN and CDR2 is SVGIG in the germline V gene (reference sequence). V lost 1 base to trimming and J lost 4 bases, with 8 bases between them. CDR3 size: 13 residues. This CDR3 is CAWSGQGNQPQHF. The CDR3 nucleotides are TGTGCCTGGAGTGGGCAGGGGAATCAGCCCCAGCATTTT.

The chain has TRBV6-1 and TRBJ1-1; TRBD1 might be the D (5 bases). The CDR3 spans 14 residues. CDR1 is MNHNS, CDR2 SASEGT, per germline. Trimming pared 2 bases from V and 1 base from J, leaving 8 bases between. The CDR3 reads CASSERGANTEAFF. The DNA for the CDR3 is TGTGCCAGCAGTGAAAGGGGCGCGAACACTGAAGCTTTCTTT.